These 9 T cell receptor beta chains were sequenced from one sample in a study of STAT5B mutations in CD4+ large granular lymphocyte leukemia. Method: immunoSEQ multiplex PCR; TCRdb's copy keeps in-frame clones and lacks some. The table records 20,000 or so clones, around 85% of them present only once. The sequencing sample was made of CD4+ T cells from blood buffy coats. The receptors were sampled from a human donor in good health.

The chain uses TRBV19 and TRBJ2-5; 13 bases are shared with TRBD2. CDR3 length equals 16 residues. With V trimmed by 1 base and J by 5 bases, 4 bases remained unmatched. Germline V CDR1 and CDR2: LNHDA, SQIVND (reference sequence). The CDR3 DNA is TGTGCCAGTAGTATAGGGGGACTAGCGGGGTCGGAGACCCAGTACTTC. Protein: CASSIGGLAGSETQYF.

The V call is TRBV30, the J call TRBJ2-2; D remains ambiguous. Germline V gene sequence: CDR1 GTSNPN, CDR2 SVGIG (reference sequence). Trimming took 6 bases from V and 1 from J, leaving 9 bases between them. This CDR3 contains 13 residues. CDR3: CACRRGNTGELFF. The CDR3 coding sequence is TGTGCCTGCCGACGCGGGAACACCGGGGAGCTGTTTTTT.

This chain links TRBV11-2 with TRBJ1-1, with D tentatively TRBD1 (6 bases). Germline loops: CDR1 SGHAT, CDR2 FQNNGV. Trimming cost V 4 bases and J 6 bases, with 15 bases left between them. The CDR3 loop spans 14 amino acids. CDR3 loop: CASSSITGLPEAFF. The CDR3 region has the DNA TGTGCCAGCAGCTCCATAACAGGGCTGCCTGAAGCTTTCTTT.

The CDR3: CASSVVLRGPEAFF. In nucleotides, the CDR3 is TGTGCCAGCAGTGTCGTCCTGAGGGGACCTGAAGCTTTCTTT. The chain uses TRBV6-1 and TRBJ1-1; tentative D call: TRBD1 (5 bases). This CDR3 contains 14 residues. V was trimmed by 4 bases and J by 6 bases, leaving 15 bases between them. Germline V gives CDR1 MNHNS, CDR2 SASEGT.

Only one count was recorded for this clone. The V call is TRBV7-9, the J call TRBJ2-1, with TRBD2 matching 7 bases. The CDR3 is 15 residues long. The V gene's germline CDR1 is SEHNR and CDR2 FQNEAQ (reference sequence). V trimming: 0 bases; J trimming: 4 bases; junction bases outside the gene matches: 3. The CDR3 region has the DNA TGTGCCAGCAGCTTAGCTAGCGGGCGGTACAATGAGCAGTTCTTC. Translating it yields CASSLASGRYNEQFF.

CDR3 protein: CSVGSPWNTEAFF. The CDR3 DNA is TGCAGCGTTGGATCACCTTGGAACACTGAAGCTTTCTTT. The chain has TRBV29-1 and TRBJ1-1; D is undetermined. This CDR3 comprises 13 residues. The V end was cut by 4 bases, the J end by 1 base, with 10 bases between. The germline CDR1 and CDR2 sequences are SQVTM and ANQGSEA.

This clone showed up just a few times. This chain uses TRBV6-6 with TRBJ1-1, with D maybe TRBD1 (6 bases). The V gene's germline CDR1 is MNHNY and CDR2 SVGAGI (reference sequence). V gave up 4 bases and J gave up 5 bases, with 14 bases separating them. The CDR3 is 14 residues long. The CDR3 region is CASSLTGLGTEAFF. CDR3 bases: TGTGCCAGCAGTTTGACAGGCTTGGGGACTGAAGCTTTCTTT.

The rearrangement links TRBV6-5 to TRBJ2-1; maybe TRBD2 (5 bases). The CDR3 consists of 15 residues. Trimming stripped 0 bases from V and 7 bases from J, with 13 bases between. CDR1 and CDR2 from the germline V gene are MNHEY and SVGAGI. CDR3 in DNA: TGTGCCAGCAGTTACTCGTTTAGCGAAGGAAATGAGCAGTTCTTC. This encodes CASSYSFSEGNEQFF.

The CDR3 DNA is TGTGCCAGTAGTATAACTGGACAGGCTCTTAGGCCGGATCAGCCCCAGCATTTT. Amino acid sequence: CASSITGQALRPDQPQHF. The chain uses TRBV19 and TRBJ1-5; 7 bases align to TRBD1. The CDR3 loop spans 18 amino acids. Germline trimming cut 2 bases from V and 5 bases from J; bases unmatched to any gene: 15. Per germline, CDR1 LNHDA and CDR2 SQIVND (reference sequence). The full variable domain, completed using reference TRBV19 and TRBJ1-5, is DGGITQSPKYLFRKEGQNVTLSCEQNLNHDAMYWYRQDPGQGLRLIYYSQIVNDFQKGDIAEGYSVSREKKESFPLTVTSAQKNPTAFYLCASSITGQALRPDQPQHFGDGTRLSIL.